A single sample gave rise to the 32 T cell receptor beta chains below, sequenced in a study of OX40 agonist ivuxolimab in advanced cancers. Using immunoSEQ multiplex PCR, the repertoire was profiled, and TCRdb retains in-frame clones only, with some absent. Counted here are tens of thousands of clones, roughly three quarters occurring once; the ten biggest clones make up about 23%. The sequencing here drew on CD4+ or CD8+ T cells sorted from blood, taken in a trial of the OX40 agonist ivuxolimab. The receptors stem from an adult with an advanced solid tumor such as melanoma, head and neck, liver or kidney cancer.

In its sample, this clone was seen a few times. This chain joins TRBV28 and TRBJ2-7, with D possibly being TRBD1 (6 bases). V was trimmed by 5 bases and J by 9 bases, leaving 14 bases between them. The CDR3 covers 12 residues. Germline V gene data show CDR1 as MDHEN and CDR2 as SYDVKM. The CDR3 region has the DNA TGTGCCAGCAGTACCACAGGGCCCTTGCAGTACTTC. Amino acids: CASSTTGPLQYF.

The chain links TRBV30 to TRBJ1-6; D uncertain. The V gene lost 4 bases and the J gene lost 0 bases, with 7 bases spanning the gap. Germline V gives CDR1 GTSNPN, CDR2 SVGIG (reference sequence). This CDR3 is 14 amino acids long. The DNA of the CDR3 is TGTGCCTGGACACATAGCTCCTATAATTCACCCCTCCACTTT. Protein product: CAWTHSSYNSPLHF. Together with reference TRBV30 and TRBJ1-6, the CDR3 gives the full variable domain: SQTIHQWPATLVQPVGSPLSLECTVEGTSNPNLYWYRQAAGRGLQLLFYSVGIGQISSEVPQNLSASRPQDRQFILSSKKLLLSDSGFYLCAWTHSSYNSPLHFGNGTRLTVT.

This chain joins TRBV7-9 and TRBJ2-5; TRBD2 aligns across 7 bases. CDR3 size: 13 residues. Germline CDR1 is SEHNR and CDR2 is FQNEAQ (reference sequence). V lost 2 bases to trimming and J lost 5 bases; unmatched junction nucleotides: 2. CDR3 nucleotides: TGTGCCAGCAGCTTATGGGAGGGGGAGACCCAGTACTTC. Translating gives CASSLWEGETQYF. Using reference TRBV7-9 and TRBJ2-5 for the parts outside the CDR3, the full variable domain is DTGVSQNPRHKITKRGQNVTFRCDPISEHNRLYWYRQTLGQGPEFLTYFQNEAQLEKSRLLSDRFSAERPKGSFSTLEIQRTEQGDSAMYLCASSLWEGETQYFGPGTRLLVL.

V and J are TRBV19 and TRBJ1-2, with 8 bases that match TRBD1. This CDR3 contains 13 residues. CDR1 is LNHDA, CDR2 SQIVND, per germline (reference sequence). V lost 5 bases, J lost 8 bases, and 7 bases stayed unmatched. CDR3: CASSLQGVGGYTF. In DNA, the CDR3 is TGTGCCAGTAGTTTACAGGGGGTGGGAGGCTACACCTTC.

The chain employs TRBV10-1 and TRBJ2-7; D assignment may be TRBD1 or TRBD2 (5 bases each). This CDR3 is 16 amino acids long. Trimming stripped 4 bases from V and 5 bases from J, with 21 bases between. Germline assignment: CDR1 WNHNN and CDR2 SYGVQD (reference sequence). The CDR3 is CASSGQKGWGIDEQYF. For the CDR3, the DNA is TGCGCCAGCAGTGGTCAGAAGGGCTGGGGGATCGACGAGCAGTACTTC.

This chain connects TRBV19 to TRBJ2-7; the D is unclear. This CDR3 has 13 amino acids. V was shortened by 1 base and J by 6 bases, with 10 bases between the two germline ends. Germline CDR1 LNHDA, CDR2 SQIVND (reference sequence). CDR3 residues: CASSIVPGVEQYF. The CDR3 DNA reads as TGTGCCAGTAGTATAGTCCCTGGCGTCGAGCAGTACTTC.

Written as DNA, the CDR3 is TGCAGTGCTAGAGGGAACACTGAAGCTTTCTTT. Translated, it gives CSARGNTEAFF. The chain uses TRBV20-1 and TRBJ1-1; D gene unclear. V was shortened by 1 base and J by 1 base, with 1 base between the two germline ends. CDR1 and CDR2 from the germline V gene are DFQATT and SNEGSKA (reference sequence). The CDR3 length is 11 residues.

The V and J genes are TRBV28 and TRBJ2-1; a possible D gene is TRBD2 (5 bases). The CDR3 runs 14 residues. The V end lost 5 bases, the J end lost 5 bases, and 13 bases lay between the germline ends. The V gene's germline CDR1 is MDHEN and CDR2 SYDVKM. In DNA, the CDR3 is TGTGCCAGCAGTCTCTGGACTCGAAACAATGAGCAGTTCTTC. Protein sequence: CASSLWTRNNEQFF.

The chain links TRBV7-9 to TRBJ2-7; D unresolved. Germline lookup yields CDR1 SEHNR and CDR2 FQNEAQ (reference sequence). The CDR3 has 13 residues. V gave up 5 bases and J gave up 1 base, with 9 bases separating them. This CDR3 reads CASSPGRSYEQYF. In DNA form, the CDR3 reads TGTGCCAGCAGCCCGGGTCGGTCCTACGAGCAGTACTTC. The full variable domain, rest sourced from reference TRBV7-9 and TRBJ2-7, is DTGVSQNPRHKITKRGQNVTFRCDPISEHNRLYWYRQTLGQGPEFLTYFQNEAQLEKSRLLSDRFSAERPKGSFSTLEIQRTEQGDSAMYLCASSPGRSYEQYFGPGTRLTVT.

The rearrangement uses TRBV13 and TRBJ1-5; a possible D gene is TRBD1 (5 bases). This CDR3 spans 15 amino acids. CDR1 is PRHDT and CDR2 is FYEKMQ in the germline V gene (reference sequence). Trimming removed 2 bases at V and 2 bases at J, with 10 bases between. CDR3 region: CASSLSGRGNQPQHF. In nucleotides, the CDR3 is TGTGCCAGCAGCTTATCAGGGCGCGGCAATCAGCCCCAGCATTTT.

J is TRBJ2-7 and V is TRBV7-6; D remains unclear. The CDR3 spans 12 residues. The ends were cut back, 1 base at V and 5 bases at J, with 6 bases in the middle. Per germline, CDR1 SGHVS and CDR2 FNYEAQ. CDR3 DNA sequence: TGTGCCAGCAGCTTAGAAGGGAACGAGCAGTACTTC. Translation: CASSLEGNEQYF.

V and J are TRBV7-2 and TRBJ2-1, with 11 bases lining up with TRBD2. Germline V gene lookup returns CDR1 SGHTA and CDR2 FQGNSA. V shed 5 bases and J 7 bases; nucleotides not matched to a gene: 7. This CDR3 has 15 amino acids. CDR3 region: CASSQIAGGRNEQFF. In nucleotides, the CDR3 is TGTGCCAGCAGCCAAATAGCGGGGGGGCGGAATGAGCAGTTCTTC.

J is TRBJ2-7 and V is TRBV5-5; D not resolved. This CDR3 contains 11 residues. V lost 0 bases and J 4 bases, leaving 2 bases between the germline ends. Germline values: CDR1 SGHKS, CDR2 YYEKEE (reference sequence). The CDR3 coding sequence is TGTGCCAGCAGCTTGGGGTACGAGCAGTACTTC. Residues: CASSLGYEQYF. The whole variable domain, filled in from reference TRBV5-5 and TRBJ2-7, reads DAGVTQSPTHLIKTRGQQVTLRCSPISGHKSVSWYQQVLGQGPQFIFQYYEKEERGRGNFPDRFSARQFPNYSSELNVNALLLGDSALYLCASSLGYEQYFGPGTRLTVT.

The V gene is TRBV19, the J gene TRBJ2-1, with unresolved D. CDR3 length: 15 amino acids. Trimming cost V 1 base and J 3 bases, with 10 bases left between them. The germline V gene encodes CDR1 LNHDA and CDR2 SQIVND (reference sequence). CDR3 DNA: TGTGCCAGTAGTATAGTGGGAAGTATCTACAATGAGCAGTTCTTC. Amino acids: CASSIVGSIYNEQFF.

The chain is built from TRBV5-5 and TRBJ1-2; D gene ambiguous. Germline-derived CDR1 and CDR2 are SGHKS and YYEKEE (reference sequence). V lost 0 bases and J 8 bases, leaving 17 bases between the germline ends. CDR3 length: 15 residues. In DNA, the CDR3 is TGTGCCAGCAGCTTGGCCGCGGACGGTGGAGAAGGCTACACCTTC. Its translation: CASSLAADGGEGYTF.

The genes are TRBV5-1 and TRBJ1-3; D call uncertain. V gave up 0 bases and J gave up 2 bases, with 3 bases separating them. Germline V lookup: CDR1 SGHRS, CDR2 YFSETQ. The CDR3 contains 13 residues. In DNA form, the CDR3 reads TGCGCCAGCAGCTTGGGTACTGGAAACACCATATATTTT. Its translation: CASSLGTGNTIYF.

The CDR3 nucleotides are TGTGCCAGCAGCTACTCACAGAGTAGCAATCAGCCCCAGCATTTT. Translating gives CASSYSQSSNQPQHF. The rearrangement uses TRBV11-2 and TRBJ1-5; D gene uncertain. Deletions cut 4 bases from V and 0 bases from J, with 10 bases between. This CDR3 has 15 residues. Per the germline V gene, CDR1 is SGHAT and CDR2 is FQNNGV.

The CDR3 DNA follows: TGTGCCAGCATAGGAGAGGCGGCCGGGTCACCCCTCCACTTT. It is translated as CASIGEAAGSPLHF. This chain links TRBV5-5 with TRBJ1-6; D unclear. The CDR3 totals 14 residues. Germline CDR1 SGHKS, CDR2 YYEKEE (reference sequence). The ends were cut back, 6 bases at V and 10 bases at J, with 17 bases in the middle. Together with reference TRBV5-5 and TRBJ1-6, the CDR3 gives the full variable domain: DAGVTQSPTHLIKTRGQQVTLRCSPISGHKSVSWYQQVLGQGPQFIFQYYEKEERGRGNFPDRFSARQFPNYSSELNVNALLLGDSALYLCASIGEAAGSPLHFGNGTRLTVT.

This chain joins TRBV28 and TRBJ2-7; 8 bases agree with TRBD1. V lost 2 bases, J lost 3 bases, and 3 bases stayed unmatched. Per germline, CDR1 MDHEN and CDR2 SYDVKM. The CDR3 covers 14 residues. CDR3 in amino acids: CASSLTTGVYEQYF. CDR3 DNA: TGTGCCAGCAGTTTAACGACAGGGGTCTACGAGCAGTACTTC.

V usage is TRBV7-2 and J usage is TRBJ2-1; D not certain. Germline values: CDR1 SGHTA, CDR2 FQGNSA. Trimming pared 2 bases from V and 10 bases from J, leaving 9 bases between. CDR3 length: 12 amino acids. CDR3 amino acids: CASSLKVDEQFF. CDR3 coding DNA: TGTGCCAGCAGCTTAAAAGTGGACGAGCAGTTCTTC.

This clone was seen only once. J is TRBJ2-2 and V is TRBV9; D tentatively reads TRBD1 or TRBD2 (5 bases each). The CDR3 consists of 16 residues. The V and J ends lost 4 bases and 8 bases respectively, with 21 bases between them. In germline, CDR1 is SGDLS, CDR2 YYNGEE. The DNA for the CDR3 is TGTGCCAGCAGCCCGTTCGGGGACCACCTGGGAGGGGAGCTGTTTTTT. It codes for CASSPFGDHLGGELFF.

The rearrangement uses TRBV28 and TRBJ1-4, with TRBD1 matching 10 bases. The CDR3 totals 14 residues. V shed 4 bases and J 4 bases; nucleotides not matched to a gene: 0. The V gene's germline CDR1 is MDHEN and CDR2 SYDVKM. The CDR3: CASSWDRGNEKLFF. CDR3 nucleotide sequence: TGTGCCAGCAGTTGGGACAGGGGTAATGAAAAACTGTTTTTT.

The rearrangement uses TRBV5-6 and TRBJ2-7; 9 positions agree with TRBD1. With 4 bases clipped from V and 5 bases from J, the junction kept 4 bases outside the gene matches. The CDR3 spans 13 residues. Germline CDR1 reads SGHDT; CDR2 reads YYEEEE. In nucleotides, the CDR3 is TGTGCCAGCAGCACCTGGACAGGGGACGAGCAGTACTTC. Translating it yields CASSTWTGDEQYF.

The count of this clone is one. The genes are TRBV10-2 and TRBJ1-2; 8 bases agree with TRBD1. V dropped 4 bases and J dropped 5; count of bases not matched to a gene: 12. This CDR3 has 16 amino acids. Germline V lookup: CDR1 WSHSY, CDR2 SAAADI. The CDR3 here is CASSALMGQEPYGYTF. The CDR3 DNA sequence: TGCGCCAGCAGTGCCCTCATGGGACAGGAACCGTATGGCTACACCTTC.

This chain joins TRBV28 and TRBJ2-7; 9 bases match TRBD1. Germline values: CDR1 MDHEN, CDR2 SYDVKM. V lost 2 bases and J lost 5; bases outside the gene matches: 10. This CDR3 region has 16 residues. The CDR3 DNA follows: TGTGCCAGCAGTTTAAAGATTGGACAGGGGTACCACGAGCAGTACTTC. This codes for CASSLKIGQGYHEQYF.

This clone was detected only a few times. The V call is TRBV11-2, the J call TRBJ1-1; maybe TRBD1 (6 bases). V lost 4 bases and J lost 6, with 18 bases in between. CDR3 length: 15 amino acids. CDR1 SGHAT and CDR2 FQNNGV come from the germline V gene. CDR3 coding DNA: TGTGCCAGCAGCTGGAGCCCGGGACATACTGCTGAAGCTTTCTTT. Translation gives CASSWSPGHTAEAFF.

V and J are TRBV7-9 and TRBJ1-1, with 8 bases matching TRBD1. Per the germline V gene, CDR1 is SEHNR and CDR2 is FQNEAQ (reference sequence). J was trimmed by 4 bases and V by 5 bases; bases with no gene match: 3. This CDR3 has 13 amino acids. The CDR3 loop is CASSKTGATEAFF. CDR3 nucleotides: TGTGCCAGCAGCAAGACAGGGGCCACTGAAGCTTTCTTT.

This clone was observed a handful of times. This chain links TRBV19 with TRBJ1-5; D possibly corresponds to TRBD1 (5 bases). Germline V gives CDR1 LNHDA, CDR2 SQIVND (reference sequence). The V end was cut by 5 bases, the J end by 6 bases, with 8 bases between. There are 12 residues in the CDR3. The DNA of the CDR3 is TGTGCCAGTAGTCAGGGTGGTCAGCCCCAGCATTTT. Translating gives CASSQGGQPQHF.

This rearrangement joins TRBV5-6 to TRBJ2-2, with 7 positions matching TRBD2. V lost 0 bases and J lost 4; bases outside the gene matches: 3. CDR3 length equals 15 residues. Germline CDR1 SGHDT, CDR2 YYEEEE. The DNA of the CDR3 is TGTGCCAGCAGCTTGGGGGGGGGACCCACCGGGGAGCTGTTTTTT. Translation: CASSLGGGPTGELFF.

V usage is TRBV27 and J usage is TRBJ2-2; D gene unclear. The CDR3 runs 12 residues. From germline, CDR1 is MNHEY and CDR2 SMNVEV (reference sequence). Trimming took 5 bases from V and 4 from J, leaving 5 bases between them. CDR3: CASSPPTGELFF. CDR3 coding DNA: TGTGCCAGCAGTCCCCCCACCGGGGAGCTGTTTTTT.

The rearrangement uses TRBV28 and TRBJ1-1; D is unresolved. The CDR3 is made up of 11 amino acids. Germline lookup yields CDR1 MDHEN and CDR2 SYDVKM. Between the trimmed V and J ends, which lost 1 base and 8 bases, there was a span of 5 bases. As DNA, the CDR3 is TGTGCCAGCAGTTTATTTAGGGAAGCTTTCTTT. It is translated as CASSLFREAFF.

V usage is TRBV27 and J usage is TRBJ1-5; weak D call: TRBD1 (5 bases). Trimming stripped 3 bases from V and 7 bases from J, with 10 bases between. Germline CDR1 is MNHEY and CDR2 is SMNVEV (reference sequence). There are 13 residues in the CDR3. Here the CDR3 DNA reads TGTGCCAGCAGTTTTTACCGGGGGCAGCCCCAGCATTTT. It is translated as CASSFYRGQPQHF.